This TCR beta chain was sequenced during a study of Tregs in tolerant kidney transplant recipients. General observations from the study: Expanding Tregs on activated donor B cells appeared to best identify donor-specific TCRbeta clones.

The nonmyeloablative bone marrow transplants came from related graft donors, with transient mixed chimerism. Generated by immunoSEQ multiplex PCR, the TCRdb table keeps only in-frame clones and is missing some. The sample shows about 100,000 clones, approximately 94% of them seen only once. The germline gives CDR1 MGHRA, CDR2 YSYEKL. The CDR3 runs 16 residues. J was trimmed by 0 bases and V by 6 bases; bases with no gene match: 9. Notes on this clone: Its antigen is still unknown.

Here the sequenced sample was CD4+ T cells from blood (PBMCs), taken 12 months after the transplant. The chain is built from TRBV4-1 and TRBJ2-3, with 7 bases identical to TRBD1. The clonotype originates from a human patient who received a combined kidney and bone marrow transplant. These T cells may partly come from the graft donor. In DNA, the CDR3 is TGCGCCAGCAGTTCCTACAGGGGATCTAGCACAGATACGCAGTATTTT. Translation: CASSSYRGSSTDTQYF.